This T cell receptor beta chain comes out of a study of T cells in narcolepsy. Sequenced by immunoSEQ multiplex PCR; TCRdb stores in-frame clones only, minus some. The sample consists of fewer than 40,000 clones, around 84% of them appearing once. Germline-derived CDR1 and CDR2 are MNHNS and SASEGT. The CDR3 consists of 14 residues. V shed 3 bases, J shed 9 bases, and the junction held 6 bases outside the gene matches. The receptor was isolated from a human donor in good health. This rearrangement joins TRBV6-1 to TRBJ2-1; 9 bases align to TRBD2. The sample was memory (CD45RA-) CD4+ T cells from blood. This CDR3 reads CASSDPGTSTEQFF. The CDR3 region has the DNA TGTGCCAGCAGTGACCCAGGGACTAGCACTGAGCAGTTCTTC.